Listed here are 19 T cell receptor beta chains from one sample, sequenced in a study of cytomegalovirus exposure and HLA in healthy donors. The PCR had 60 Vbeta and 13 Jbeta primers. Repertoires were generated with immunoSEQ multiplex PCR, while TCRdb's copy carries only in-frame clones and drops some. This repertoire shows about 120,000 clones, roughly 9.9% found once; its top ten account for less than 4%. What was sequenced was PBMCs. The receptors come from a man aged 30-40 years in good health and CMV-seronegative.

This chain links TRBV5-1 with TRBJ2-5, with D possibly TRBD1 on 6 matching bases. The DNA end is a closer match to TRBJ2-7, so the J assignment may be wrong. The CDR3 spans 15 residues. CDR1 is SGHRS and CDR2 is YFSETQ in the germline V gene. DNA of the CDR3: TGCGCCAGCAGCTTGAGGCAGGGGTCCTCGGGCGAGCAGTACTTC. Protein product: CASSLRQGSSGEQYF.

This clone was counted only a few times. This chain links TRBV18 with TRBJ2-2; 7 positions agree with TRBD1. The trim removed 0 bases at V and 7 bases at J, leaving 8 bases unmatched. CDR1 and CDR2 (germline): KGHSH, LQKENI. The CDR3 is 16 amino acids. CDR3 amino acids: CASSPPGNRGYGELFF. The CDR3 nucleotides are TGTGCCAGCTCACCACCAGGGAACAGGGGATACGGGGAGCTGTTTTTT.

The chain recombines TRBV5-1 with TRBJ1-4; the D gene is possibly TRBD1 (6 bases). This CDR3 region has 15 residues. V was trimmed by 0 bases and J by 7 bases, leaving 13 bases between them. CDR1 and CDR2 (germline): SGHRS, YFSETQ. The CDR3 DNA sequence: TGCGCCAGCAGCTTGGAGGGGGGGCGAGGTGAAAAACTGTTTTTT. Amino acids: CASSLEGGRGEKLFF.

Only a few counts were recorded for this clone. The rearrangement joins TRBV11-3 to TRBJ2-7; D possibly corresponds to TRBD2 (6 bases). Trimming took 4 bases from V and 2 from J, leaving 24 bases between them. CDR1 is SGHNT and CDR2 is YENEEA in the germline V gene. This CDR3 region has 18 residues. The CDR3 spells CASSYLGVEGIITYEQYF. In DNA form, the CDR3 reads TGTGCCAGCAGCTACCTGGGTGTGGAGGGGATAATAACCTACGAGCAGTACTTC.

This clone has more than one count but fewer than ten. The chain is built from TRBV30 and TRBJ2-5; D is unresolved. Per germline, CDR1 GTSNPN and CDR2 SVGIG (reference sequence). V lost 1 base and J 3 bases, leaving 9 bases between the germline ends. This CDR3 has 13 amino acids. The CDR3 DNA sequence: TGTGCCTGGAGTGGAGGTATCAAAGAGACCCAGTACTTC. This translates into CAWSGGIKETQYF.

This clone showed up just a few times. This chain joins TRBV6-5 and TRBJ1-1; TRBD1 is a possible D gene (6 bases). In germline, CDR1 is MNHEY, CDR2 SVGAGI. V lost 5 bases and J 5 bases, leaving 15 bases between the germline ends. The CDR3 runs to 14 residues. DNA of the CDR3: TGTGCCAGCAGTGGAAGGGGGATCTATACTGAAGCTTTCTTT. This codes for CASSGRGIYTEAFF.

The rearrangement joins TRBV7-9 to TRBJ1-5, with D possibly TRBD1 on 5 matching bases. The V end was cut by 1 base, the J end by 0 bases, with 7 bases between. The V gene's germline CDR1 is SEHNR and CDR2 FQNEAQ (reference sequence). The CDR3 is made up of 15 amino acids. CDR3 residues: CASSLGGVSNQPQHF. For the CDR3, the DNA is TGTGCCAGCAGCTTAGGGGGGGTTAGCAATCAGCCCCAGCATTTT.

The CDR3 DNA reads as TGTGCCAGCAGTCAGTTTACAGGGGGCGATCGACGAGAGACCCAGTACTTC. It encodes CASSQFTGGDRRETQYF. The chain is built from TRBV28 and TRBJ2-5; 9 positions match TRBD1. V lost 5 bases to trimming and J lost 4 bases; unmatched junction nucleotides: 14. Germline lookup yields CDR1 MDHEN and CDR2 SYDVKM. The CDR3 is made up of 17 amino acids.

This clone occurred a few times. This sequence joins TRBV4-1 and TRBJ1-4; no reliable D call. Trimming shortened V by 6 bases and J by 8 bases, and 13 bases separated the two germline ends. The CDR3 is made up of 13 amino acids. CDR1 and CDR2 from the germline V gene are MGHRA and YSYEKL. The CDR3 reads CASSPRHGEKLFF. CDR3 DNA sequence: TGCGCCAGCAGTCCCCGACACGGCGAAAAACTGTTTTTT.

This clone was seen more than once but under ten times. The chain employs TRBV4-3 and TRBJ2-7, with 7 bases aligning to TRBD2. Germline CDR1 is LGHNA and CDR2 is YSLEER. This CDR3 comprises 12 residues. Germline trimming cut 1 base from V and 7 bases from J; bases unmatched to any gene: 1. CDR3 in DNA: TGCGCCAGCAGCCAAGGGGGGGGAGAGCAGTACTTC. Translation gives CASSQGGGEQYF.

A few counts support this clone. One junction end does not reproduce the germline sequence, and a read error may be involved. The gene calls are TRBV7-7 and TRBJ2-2, with D possibly TRBD2 on 5 matching bases. Germline V CDR1 and CDR2: SSHAT, FNYEAQ (reference sequence). There are 14 residues in the CDR3. CDR3 protein: CASSNVRGAGELFF. The CDR3 DNA reads as TGTGCTAGCAGCAACGTACGGGGTGCCGGGGAGCTGTTTTTT.

The chain joins TRBV9 to TRBJ1-1; 12 nucleotides line up with TRBD1. V dropped 0 bases and J dropped 5; count of bases not matched to a gene: 5. Germline V CDR1 and CDR2: SGDLS, YYNGEE. CDR3 size: 16 residues. The CDR3 nucleotides read TGTGCCAGCAGCGTAGATGCGGGACAGGGGGCTACTGAAGCTTTCTTT. Amino acids: CASSVDAGQGATEAFF.

This clone has just a few counts. This chain connects TRBV5-1 to TRBJ2-7; 13 bases map to TRBD2. Germline CDR1 SGHRS, CDR2 YFSETQ. The CDR3 spans 15 residues. The V gene end was trimmed by 5 bases and the J gene end by 4 bases; junction bases not matched to a gene: 6. The CDR3 loop reads CASSFRLAGGYEQYF. The CDR3 coding sequence is TGCGCCAGCAGTTTCCGACTAGCGGGAGGATACGAGCAGTACTTC.

This clone was seen a handful of times. The chain employs TRBV28 and TRBJ1-5; unclear D gene. The germline V gene encodes CDR1 MDHEN and CDR2 SYDVKM. The CDR3 consists of 13 residues. V was trimmed by 5 bases and J by 4 bases, leaving 9 bases between them. The CDR3 DNA sequence: TGTGCCAGCAGTCTACAGCCGAATCAGCCCCAGCATTTT. It yields the protein CASSLQPNQPQHF.

The V and J genes are TRBV4-3 and TRBJ2-5; the D gene is possibly TRBD2 (6 bases). The germline V and J ends were trimmed by 0 bases and 3 bases, with 11 bases remaining between them. The CDR3 sequence is 15 residues long. Germline V gene sequence: CDR1 LGHNA, CDR2 YSLEER. CDR3 sequence: CASSQELEGEETQYF. In DNA, the CDR3 is TGCGCCAGCAGCCAAGAGTTGGAGGGCGAAGAGACCCAGTACTTC.

This rearrangement joins TRBV10-3 to TRBJ1-3; D might be TRBD1 (5 bases). CDR1 is ENHRY and CDR2 is SYGVKD in the germline V gene. Trimming shortened V by 6 bases and J by 0 bases, and 15 bases separated the two germline ends. This CDR3 is built from 16 residues. CDR3 residues: CAISDQGPRSGNTIYF. The CDR3 DNA follows: TGTGCCATCAGCGATCAGGGTCCCCGCTCTGGAAACACCATATATTTT.

The chain carries TRBV5-1 and TRBJ2-7; maybe TRBD1 (5 bases). CDR3 length: 15 residues. The V end lost 4 bases, the J end lost 1 base, and 15 bases lay between the germline ends. Germline V gives CDR1 SGHRS, CDR2 YFSETQ. For the CDR3, the DNA is TGCGCCAGCAGCCCCAGGGATGTGAGTTCCTACGAGCAGTACTTC. Residues: CASSPRDVSSYEQYF. Full variable domain (rest looked up from reference TRBV5-1 and TRBJ2-7): KAGVTQTPRYLIKTRGQQVTLSCSPISGHRSVSWYQQTPGQGLQFLFEYFSETQRNKGNFPGRFSGRQFSNSRSEMNVSTLELGDSALYLCASSPRDVSSYEQYFGPGTRLTVT.

This clone was observed a few times. The genes are TRBV9 and TRBJ2-5; the D is unclear. The CDR3 has 13 amino acids. CDR1 is SGDLS and CDR2 is YYNGEE in the germline V gene. V was pared by 4 bases and J by 2 bases, with 9 bases between. In DNA form, the CDR3 reads TGTGCCAGCAGCCCTCACCTACAAGAGACCCAGTACTTC. This translates into CASSPHLQETQYF.

This clone was counted only a few times. The rearrangement uses TRBV12-5 and TRBJ2-1; 9 nucleotides agree with TRBD2. J gave up 4 bases and V 4 bases, and 11 bases lay outside the gene matches. This CDR3 contains 17 residues. Germline V gene data show CDR1 as LGHNT and CDR2 as FRNRAP. DNA of the CDR3: TGTGCTAGTGGTTCCCAATTAGCGGGAGATTTTTACAATGAGCAGTTCTTC. Protein sequence: CASGSQLAGDFYNEQFF.